The present TCR beta chain was sequenced within a study of cytomegalovirus exposure and HLA in healthy donors. Across the study: Among the 350 to 500 donors who were genotyped, around 77% fell in the genetic ancestry cluster that is associated with self-reported Caucasian donors. Study-wide points: Later analysis demonstrated an association between a missense DCLRE1C variant and TCR beta V- and J-gene trimming. In a later analysis, at a false discovery rate of 0.05, 15,000 to 20,000 TCR beta sequences were associated with HLA alleles.

The PCR made use of 60 Vbeta and 13 Jbeta primers. The protocol was immunoSEQ multiplex PCR, while the TCRdb copy is restricted to in-frame clones and leaves out a portion. This table has tens of thousands of clones, approximately 76% appearing once. This CDR3 is built from 16 residues. CDR1 is LGHNA, CDR2 YSLEER, per germline. The V segment lost 0 bases and the J segment 4 bases; nucleotides outside the gene matches: 7. With regard to this clone: No antigen is known for it.

The sequence was collected from a male donor in good health and CMV-seronegative. The chain combines TRBV4-3 with TRBJ1-1; the match to TRBD1 covers 8 bases. The sequencing sample was made of PBMCs. CDR3 sequence: CASSQDEAGGGTEAFF. The CDR3 DNA is TGCGCCAGCAGCCAAGATGAGGCAGGGGGCGGCACTGAAGCTTTCTTT.